This T cell receptor (beta chain) was sequenced in a study of shared clonotypes between healthy human individuals. V was shortened by 0 bases and J by 5 bases, with 7 bases between the two germline ends. Germline CDR1 is SEHNR and CDR2 is FQNEAQ (reference sequence). CDR3 length: 14 amino acids. Produced via immunoSEQ multiplex PCR; TCRdb's table is partial and in-frame only. The profile covers nearly 1,000,000 clones, with 60% to 85% appearing a single time and around 1.4% taken by the ten largest. In the case of this clone: Its specificity is not known.

Study-level findings and limits: The study drew on few donors, limiting represented genetic and exposure-history diversity. Non-shared clonotypes showed lower generation probabilities than clonotypes common to all four donors.

Sample: memory CD4+ T cells sorted from blood. Subset described: CD45RA-negative fraction. This sequence originates from a man between 18 and 35 years old in good health. The rearrangement joins TRBV7-9 to TRBJ2-2; weak D call: TRBD2 (5 bases). The CDR3 DNA is TGTGCCAGCAGCTTAGCGGGGAGAACCGGGGAGCTGTTTTTT. Translated: CASSLAGRTGELFF.